One and the same sample provided the 16 T cell receptor beta chains below, sequenced in a study of cytomegalovirus exposure and HLA in healthy donors. A multiplex PCR was run with 60 Vbeta primers and 13 Jbeta primers. Profiling relied on immunoSEQ multiplex PCR, and the TCRdb table lists in-frame clones only, not all of them. The table records fewer than 200,000 clones, roughly four fifths of them present only once. Sequences were obtained from PBMCs. Every receptor here comes from a man aged 50-59 years in good health and CMV-seropositive.

This sequence joins TRBV19 and TRBJ1-2; 9 nucleotides align to TRBD1. Unmatched junction bases numbered 12, after V lost 11 bases and J lost 8 bases. CDR1 is LNHDA and CDR2 is SQIVND in the germline V gene (reference sequence). The CDR3 contains 13 residues. CDR3 sequence reads: CAASPGTGYGYTF. The CDR3 nucleotides read TGTGCCGCCTCTCCCGGGACAGGGTACGGCTACACCTTC.

V usage is TRBV11-1 and J usage is TRBJ1-1, with 7 bases lining up with TRBD1. The CDR3 extends over 15 amino acids. The germline V gene has CDR1 SGHAT and CDR2 FQDESV (reference sequence). The ends lost 5 bases at V and 4 bases at J; junction bases unmatched: 10. The CDR3 DNA reads as TGTGCCAGCAGCCCCCAGGGGGGATCCACCACTGAAGCTTTCTTT. Translated, it gives CASSPQGGSTTEAFF.

The rearrangement uses TRBV7-9 and TRBJ1-3; D uncertain. Germline V lookup: CDR1 SEHNR, CDR2 FQNEAQ (reference sequence). This CDR3 is built from 14 residues. Deletions cut 3 bases from V and 1 base from J, with 7 bases between. CDR3 residues: CASSLTISGNTIYF. CDR3 DNA: TGTGCCAGCAGCTTGACAATATCTGGAAACACCATATATTTT.

The chain employs TRBV4-2 and TRBJ1-1; the match to TRBD1 covers 9 bases. Germline V gene sequence: CDR1 LGHNA, CDR2 YNFKEQ. The CDR3 spans 15 residues. V lost 4 bases to trimming and J lost 1 base; unmatched junction nucleotides: 4. The CDR3 sequence is CASSPPGQGNTEAFF. The DNA for the CDR3 is TGTGCCAGCAGCCCCCCGGGACAGGGGAACACTGAAGCTTTCTTT.

The rearrangement uses TRBV4-1 and TRBJ2-2, with 10 positions matching TRBD2. This CDR3 contains 17 residues. The V gene end was trimmed by 4 bases and the J gene end by 3 bases; junction bases not matched to a gene: 8. Looked up from germline, CDR1 is MGHRA and CDR2 is YSYEKL. CDR3 loop: CASSRSVAGGYTGELFF. CDR3 nucleotide sequence: TGCGCCAGCAGCCGATCCGTAGCGGGGGGATACACCGGGGAGCTGTTTTTT.

V is TRBV5-4 and J is TRBJ2-5; 9 bases are shared with TRBD1. The CDR3 loop spans 15 amino acids. The J segment lost 4 bases and the V segment lost 9 bases, leaving 13 bases of the junction unmatched. The V gene's germline CDR1 is SGHNT and CDR2 YYREEE (reference sequence). CDR3: CATQGGTGQRETQYF. CDR3 in DNA: TGTGCCACCCAAGGCGGGACAGGGCAGAGAGAGACCCAGTACTTC.

The V call is TRBV5-1, the J call TRBJ2-2, with TRBD2 matching 7 bases. The CDR3 totals 16 residues. CDR1 is SGHRS, CDR2 YFSETQ, per germline. V lost 5 bases and J lost 2; bases outside the gene matches: 9. DNA for the CDR3: TGCGCCAGCAGAGGAGGAGGGAGGGCTAACACCGGGGAGCTGTTTTTT. This gives the protein CASRGGGRANTGELFF.

This clone has a handful of counts. The chain is built from TRBV4-3 and TRBJ2-1; TRBD2 aligns across 11 bases. In germline, CDR1 is LGHNA, CDR2 YSLEER. The CDR3 runs to 16 residues. J gave up 9 bases and V 0 bases, and 7 bases lay outside the gene matches. CDR3 nucleotide sequence: TGCGCCAGCAGCCAAGAGGTTGGGCTAGCGGGGGGTGAGCAGTTCTTC. Protein product: CASSQEVGLAGGEQFF.

This chain connects TRBV5-6 to TRBJ2-7; D might be TRBD1 (6 bases). Trimming took off 2 bases at V and 6 bases at J, with 15 bases between the two ends. The length of the CDR3 is 14 residues. Germline assignment: CDR1 SGHDT and CDR2 YYEEEE. In DNA, the CDR3 is TGTGCCAGCAGCTTCCAAGGGACACCCTCCGAGCAGTACTTC. Its protein product is CASSFQGTPSEQYF. Combining the CDR3 with reference TRBV5-6 and TRBJ2-7 gives the whole variable domain DAGVTQSPTHLIKTRGQQVTLRCSPKSGHDTVSWYQQALGQGPQFIFQYYEEEERQRGNFPDRFSGHQFPNYSSELNVNALLLGDSALYLCASSFQGTPSEQYFGPGTRLTVT.

This clone appeared a single time. Other DNA sequences within the sample encode an identical CDR3. J is TRBJ1-1 and V is TRBV7-6; D perhaps matches TRBD1 (6 bases). The CDR3 extends over 15 amino acids. Germline CDR1 and CDR2: SGHVS and FNYEAQ. V lost 5 bases and J lost 2, with 15 bases in between. The CDR3 DNA reads TGTGCCAGCAGCCCTTTGGCGGGGGCAAACACTGAAGCTTTCTTT. Its protein product is CASSPLAGANTEAFF.

This sequence joins TRBV27 and TRBJ1-2, with a weak D call TRBD1 (5 bases). Trimming took 3 bases from V and 7 from J, leaving 15 bases between them. The CDR3 length is 14 residues. The germline V gene encodes CDR1 MNHEY and CDR2 SMNVEV (reference sequence). CDR3: CASSLFRDSGGYTF. DNA of the CDR3: TGTGCCAGCAGTTTGTTCCGGGACTCGGGTGGCTACACCTTC.

V is TRBV19 and J is TRBJ1-2; 10 bases are a match to TRBD1. V was pared by 4 bases and J by 8 bases, with 7 bases of the junction left unmatched. Germline CDR1 and CDR2: LNHDA and SQIVND (reference sequence). The CDR3 length is 14 residues. CDR3 in amino acids: CASSRRDRGWGYTF. Here the CDR3 DNA reads TGTGCCAGTAGTAGAAGGGACAGGGGCTGGGGCTACACCTTC.

The chain combines TRBV27 with TRBJ2-7; no firm D call. V was shortened by 3 bases and J by 5 bases, with 14 bases between the two germline ends. Per the germline V gene, CDR1 is MNHEY and CDR2 is SMNVEV (reference sequence). This CDR3 is 14 amino acids long. CDR3 coding DNA: TGTGCCAGCAGTTTGAGTCAATTCCCCCACGAGCAGTACTTC. As protein: CASSLSQFPHEQYF.

V usage is TRBV29-1 and J usage is TRBJ2-1; 11 nucleotides align to TRBD2. The CDR3 has 15 residues. Unmatched junction bases numbered 13, after V lost 6 bases and J lost 9 bases. Per germline, CDR1 SQVTM and CDR2 ANQGSEA. CDR3 sequence: CSVGQGLAVKGEQFF. CDR3 coding DNA: TGCAGCGTGGGACAGGGACTAGCGGTTAAGGGTGAGCAGTTCTTC.

The chain couples TRBV4-3 to TRBJ2-7; 11 nucleotides align to TRBD2. The length of the CDR3 is 20 residues. The germline V gene has CDR1 LGHNA and CDR2 YSLEER. Losses at the gene ends were 0 bases for V and 9 bases for J; bases not matched to a gene: 22. This chain's CDR3 is CASSQEPWGSGGAELNGQYF. As DNA, the CDR3 is TGCGCCAGCAGCCAAGAGCCCTGGGGTAGCGGGGGGGCCGAGTTGAACGGGCAGTACTTC.

V and J are TRBV30 and TRBJ2-7, with D perhaps TRBD1 (5 bases). The CDR3 totals 13 residues. Trimming stripped 2 bases from V and 4 bases from J, with 12 bases between. The germline gives CDR1 GTSNPN, CDR2 SVGIG (reference sequence). The CDR3 sequence: CAWSPGPAYEQYF. As DNA, the CDR3 is TGTGCCTGGAGTCCAGGGCCGGCATACGAGCAGTACTTC.